This TCR beta chain is drawn from a study of blood T cell repertoires in COVID-19. Study as a whole: The analysed material was cDNA or gDNA that came from T cells, B-cell-depleted T cells, or PBMCs.

The CDR3 is made up of 17 amino acids. With 3 bases clipped from V and 8 bases from J, the junction kept 16 bases outside the gene matches. The germline V gene has CDR1 LGHNA and CDR2 YSLEER. Only in-frame clones appear in the TCRdb table, and some are missing; sequencing was by immunoSEQ multiplex PCR. This table has 150,000 or so clones, 80% to 85% appearing once. The receptor was derived from a woman aged 60-75 years with acute or convalescent COVID-19. The genes are TRBV4-3 and TRBJ1-2; TRBD1 agrees at 9 bases. The sequencing sample was made of peripheral blood. The CDR3 bases are TGCGCCAGCAGCCAGGCAACCACCCTCGACAGGGGGAAAGGCTACACCTTC. Translating it yields CASSQATTLDRGKGYTF.